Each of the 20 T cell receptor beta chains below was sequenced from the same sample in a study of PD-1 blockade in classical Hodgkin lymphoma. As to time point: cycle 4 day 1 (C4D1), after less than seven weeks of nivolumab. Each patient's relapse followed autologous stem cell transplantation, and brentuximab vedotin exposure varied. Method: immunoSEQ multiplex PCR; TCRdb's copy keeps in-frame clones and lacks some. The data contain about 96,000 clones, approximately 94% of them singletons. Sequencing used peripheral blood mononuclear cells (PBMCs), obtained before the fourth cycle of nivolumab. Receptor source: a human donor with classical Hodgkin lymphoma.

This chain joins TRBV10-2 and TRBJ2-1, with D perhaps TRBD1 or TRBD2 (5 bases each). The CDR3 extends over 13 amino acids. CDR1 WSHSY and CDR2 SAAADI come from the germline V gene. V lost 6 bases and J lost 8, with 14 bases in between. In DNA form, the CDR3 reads TGCGCCAGCAGCGGGACCGTCGGTGATGAGCAGTTCTTC. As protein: CASSGTVGDEQFF.

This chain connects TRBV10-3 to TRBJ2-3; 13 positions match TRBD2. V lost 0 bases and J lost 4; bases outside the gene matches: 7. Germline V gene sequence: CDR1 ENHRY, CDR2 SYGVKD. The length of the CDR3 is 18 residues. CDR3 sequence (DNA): TGTGCCATCAGTGAGTCGGGGACTAGCGGGAATCAAGCAGATACGCAGTATTTT. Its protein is CAISESGTSGNQADTQYF.

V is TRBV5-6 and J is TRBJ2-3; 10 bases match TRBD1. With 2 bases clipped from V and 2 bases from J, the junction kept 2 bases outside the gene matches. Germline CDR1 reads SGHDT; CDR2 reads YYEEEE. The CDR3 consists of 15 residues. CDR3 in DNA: TGTGCCAGCAGCTTTGGGACAGGGGTCACAGATACGCAGTATTTT. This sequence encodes CASSFGTGVTDTQYF.

CDR3 nucleotides: TGCGCCAGCAGCTTGGAGGTCCCCGAGGACGAGCAGTACTTC. Amino acid sequence: CASSLEVPEDEQYF. The chain uses TRBV5-1 and TRBJ2-7, with D unclear. CDR3 size: 14 residues. The V gene's germline CDR1 is SGHRS and CDR2 YFSETQ. Trimming left V 0 bases short and J 5 bases short, with 12 bases between.

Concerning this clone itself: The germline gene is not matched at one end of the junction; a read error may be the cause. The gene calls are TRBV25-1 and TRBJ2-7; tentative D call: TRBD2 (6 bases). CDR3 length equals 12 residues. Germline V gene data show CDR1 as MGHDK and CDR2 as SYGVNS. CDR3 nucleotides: TGTGCCAGCAACGTGGGGGACTCAGGTAGAGCCTTC. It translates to CASNVGDSGRAF.

CDR3 sequence (DNA): TGCAGCGTTGAATTATCTCCGGGAGATACGCAGTATTTT. Protein: CSVELSPGDTQYF. The chain recombines TRBV29-1 with TRBJ2-3; D uncertain. CDR1 is SQVTM, CDR2 ANQGSEA, per germline. Trimming took 2 bases from V and 5 from J, leaving 11 bases between them. This CDR3 comprises 13 residues.

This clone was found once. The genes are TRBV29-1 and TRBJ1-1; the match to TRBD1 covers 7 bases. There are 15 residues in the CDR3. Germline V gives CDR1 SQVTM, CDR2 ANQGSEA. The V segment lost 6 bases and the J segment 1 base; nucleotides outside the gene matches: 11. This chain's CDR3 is CSVRSAQGGNTEAFF. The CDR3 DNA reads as TGCAGCGTACGAAGTGCCCAGGGGGGGAACACTGAAGCTTTCTTT.

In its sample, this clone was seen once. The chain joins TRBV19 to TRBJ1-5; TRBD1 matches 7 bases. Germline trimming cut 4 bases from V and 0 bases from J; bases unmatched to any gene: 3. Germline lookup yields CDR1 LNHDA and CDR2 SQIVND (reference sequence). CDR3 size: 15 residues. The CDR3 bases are TGTGCCAGTAGTACCGACAGGGTTAGCAATCAGCCCCAGCATTTT. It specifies CASSTDRVSNQPQHF. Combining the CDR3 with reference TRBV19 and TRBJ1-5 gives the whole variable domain DGGITQSPKYLFRKEGQNVTLSCEQNLNHDAMYWYRQDPGQGLRLIYYSQIVNDFQKGDIAEGYSVSREKKESFPLTVTSAQKNPTAFYLCASSTDRVSNQPQHFGDGTRLSIL.

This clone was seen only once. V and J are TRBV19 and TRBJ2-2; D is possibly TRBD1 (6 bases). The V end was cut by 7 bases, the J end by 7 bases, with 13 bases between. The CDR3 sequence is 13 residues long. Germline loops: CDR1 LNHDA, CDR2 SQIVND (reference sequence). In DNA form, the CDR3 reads TGTGCCAGTACCTTTGCAGGGGACGGGGAGCTGTTTTTT. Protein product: CASTFAGDGELFF.

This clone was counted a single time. The CDR3, as DNA: TGTGCCAGCAGCTACCGCCCTAGCGGGGGTTCCTACGAGCAGTACTTC. This encodes CASSYRPSGGSYEQYF. The V call is TRBV7-9, the J call TRBJ2-7; 10 nucleotides match TRBD2. Germline V gene data show CDR1 as SEHNR and CDR2 as FQNEAQ (reference sequence). The CDR3 is 16 residues long. After removal of 4 bases from V and 1 base from J, the junction contained 7 bases not matched to a gene.

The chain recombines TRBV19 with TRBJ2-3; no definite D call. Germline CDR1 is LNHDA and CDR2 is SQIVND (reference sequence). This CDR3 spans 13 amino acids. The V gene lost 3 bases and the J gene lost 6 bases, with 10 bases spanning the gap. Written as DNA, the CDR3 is TGTGCCAGTAGTATTAGGGTGCACGATACGCAGTATTTT. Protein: CASSIRVHDTQYF.

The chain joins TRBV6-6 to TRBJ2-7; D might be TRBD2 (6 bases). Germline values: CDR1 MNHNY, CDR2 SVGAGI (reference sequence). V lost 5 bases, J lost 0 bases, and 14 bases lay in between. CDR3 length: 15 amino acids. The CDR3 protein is CASSPRSGHSYEQYF. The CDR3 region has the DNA TGTGCCAGCAGTCCCAGGAGCGGGCACTCCTACGAGCAGTACTTC.

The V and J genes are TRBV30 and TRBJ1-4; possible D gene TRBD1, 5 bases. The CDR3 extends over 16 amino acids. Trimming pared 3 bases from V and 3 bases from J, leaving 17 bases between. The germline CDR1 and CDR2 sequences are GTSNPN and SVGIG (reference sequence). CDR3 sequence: CAWRFPSGGANEKLFF. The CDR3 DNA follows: TGTGCCTGGAGATTCCCTTCCGGGGGGGCTAATGAAAAACTGTTTTTT. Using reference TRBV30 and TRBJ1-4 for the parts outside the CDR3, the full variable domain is SQTIHQWPATLVQPVGSPLSLECTVEGTSNPNLYWYRQAAGRGLQLLFYSVGIGQISSEVPQNLSASRPQDRQFILSSKKLLLSDSGFYLCAWRFPSGGANEKLFFGSGTQLSVL.

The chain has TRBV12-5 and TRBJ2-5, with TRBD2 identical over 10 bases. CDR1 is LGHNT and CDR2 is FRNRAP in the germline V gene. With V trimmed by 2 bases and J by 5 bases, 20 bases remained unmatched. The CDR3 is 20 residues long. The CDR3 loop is CASGLYPDRVLAGVGETQYF. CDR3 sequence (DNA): TGTGCTAGTGGTTTGTACCCGGACAGGGTCCTAGCGGGAGTGGGTGAGACCCAGTACTTC.

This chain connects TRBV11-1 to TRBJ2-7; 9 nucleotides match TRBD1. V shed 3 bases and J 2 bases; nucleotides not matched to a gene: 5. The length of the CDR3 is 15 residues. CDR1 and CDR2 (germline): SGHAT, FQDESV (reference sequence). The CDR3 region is CASSLGQGPTYEQYF. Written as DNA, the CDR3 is TGTGCCAGCAGCTTGGGACAGGGCCCCACCTACGAGCAGTACTTC.

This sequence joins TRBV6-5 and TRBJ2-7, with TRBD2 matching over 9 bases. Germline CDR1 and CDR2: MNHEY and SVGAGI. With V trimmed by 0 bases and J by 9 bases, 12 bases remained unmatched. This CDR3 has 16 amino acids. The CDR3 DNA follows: TGTGCCAGCAGTTACTCTCGGACTAGCGTCGGTTCGGGGCAGTACTTC. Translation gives CASSYSRTSVGSGQYF.

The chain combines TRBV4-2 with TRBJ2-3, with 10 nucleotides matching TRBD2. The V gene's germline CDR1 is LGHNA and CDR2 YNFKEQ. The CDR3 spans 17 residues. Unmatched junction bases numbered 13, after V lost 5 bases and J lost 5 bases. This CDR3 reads CASSSTLAGDGGDTQYF. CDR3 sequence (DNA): TGTGCCAGCAGCTCCACCCTAGCGGGAGACGGGGGAGATACGCAGTATTTT.

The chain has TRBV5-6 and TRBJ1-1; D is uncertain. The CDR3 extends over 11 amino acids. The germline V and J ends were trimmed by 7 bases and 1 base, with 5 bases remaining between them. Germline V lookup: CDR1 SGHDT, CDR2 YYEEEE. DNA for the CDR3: TGTGCCAGCGGTGGGAACACTGAAGCTTTCTTT. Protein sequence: CASGGNTEAFF. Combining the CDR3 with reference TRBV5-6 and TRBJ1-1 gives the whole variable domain DAGVTQSPTHLIKTRGQQVTLRCSPKSGHDTVSWYQQALGQGPQFIFQYYEEEERQRGNFPDRFSGHQFPNYSSELNVNALLLGDSALYLCASGGNTEAFFGQGTRLTVV.

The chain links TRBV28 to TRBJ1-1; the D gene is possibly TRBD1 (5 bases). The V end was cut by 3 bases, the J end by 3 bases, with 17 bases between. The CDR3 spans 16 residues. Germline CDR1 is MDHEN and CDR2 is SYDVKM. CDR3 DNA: TGTGCCAGCAGTTTCTGGAGAACAGGACCGGACACTGAAGCTTTCTTT. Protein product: CASSFWRTGPDTEAFF. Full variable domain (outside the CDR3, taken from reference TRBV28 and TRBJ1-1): DVKVTQSSRYLVKRTGEKVFLECVQDMDHENMFWYRQDPGLGLRLIYFSYDVKMKEKGDIPEGYSVSREKKERFSLILESASTNQTSMYLCASSFWRTGPDTEAFFGQGTRLTVV.

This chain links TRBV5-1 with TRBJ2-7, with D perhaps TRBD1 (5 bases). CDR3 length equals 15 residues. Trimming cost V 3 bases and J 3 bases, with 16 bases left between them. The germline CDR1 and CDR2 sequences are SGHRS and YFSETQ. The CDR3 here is CASSWGPPSDYEQYF. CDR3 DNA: TGCGCCAGCAGCTGGGGCCCCCCCTCCGACTACGAGCAGTACTTC.